These T cell receptor beta chains were read from a single sample in a study of blood T cell repertoires in COVID-19. Sequencing used immunoSEQ multiplex PCR; TCRdb keeps in-frame clones, though not all of them. This table holds approximately 330,000 clones, roughly 90% found once. The sequenced sample was PBMCs or T cells enriched from blood (not recorded which). The receptor source for this set is a woman in her 30s who had recovered from COVID-19. The CDR3 runs from the conserved cysteine through the conserved F or W. The D gene is left open where the match is weak. The listing skips clone size in some rows; elsewhere it reads once, few, many or a size class.

D: TRBD2; J: TRBJ2-1; V: TRBV3-1/TRBV3-2; size: NA; DNA: TGTGCCAGCAGCCAAGCGGGAGGCCCTAATGAGCAGTTCTTC; CDR3: CASSQAGGPNEQFF
D: NA; J: TRBJ1-5; V: TRBV28; size: NA; DNA: TGTGCCAGCAGTTTTATGGGCAGGATCGGTAGTCAGCCCCAGCATTTT; CDR3: CASSFMGRIGSQPQHF
D: NA; J: TRBJ1-1; V: TRBV6-5; size: NA; DNA: TGTGCCAGCAGATCGGACAAGAACACTGAAGCTTTCTTT; CDR3: CASRSDKNTEAFF
D: TRBD2; J: TRBJ2-7; V: TRBV5-1; size: NA; DNA: TGCGCCAGCAGGACCGGGAGGGCCGATCACGAGCAGTACTTC; CDR3: CASRTGRADHEQYF
D: NA; J: TRBJ2-1; V: TRBV18; size: NA; DNA: TGTGCCAGCTCACCACAGTATCAGTCCTACAATGAGCAGTTCTTC; CDR3: CASSPQYQSYNEQFF
D: TRBD1; J: TRBJ1-1; V: TRBV5-1; size: NA; DNA: TGCGCCAGCATGGGGGGACAGCACACTGAAGCTTTCTTT; CDR3: CASMGGQHTEAFF
D: TRBD1; J: TRBJ1-1; V: TRBV7-6; size: NA; DNA: TGTGCCAGCACGCAATATACAGGGGGTACTGAAGCTTTCTTT; CDR3: CASTQYTGGTEAFF
D: NA; J: TRBJ1-6; V: TRBV27; size: NA; DNA: TGTGCCAGCAGGTACTCCTATAATTCACCCCTCCACTTT; CDR3: CASRYSYNSPLHF
D: NA; J: TRBJ2-1; V: TRBV11-3; size: NA; DNA: TGTGCCAGCAGCTTGGACGAGGGTGAGCAGTTCTTC; CDR3: CASSLDEGEQFF
D: NA; J: TRBJ1-1; V: TRBV12-3/TRBV12-4; size: NA; DNA: TGTGCCAGCAGTTTCAGGGTGAACACTGAAGCTTTCTTT; CDR3: CASSFRVNTEAFF
D: TRBD2; J: TRBJ2-7; V: TRBV7-9; size: NA; DNA: TGTGCCAGCAGCCCCCTACCGGGAGGATACGAGCAGTACTTC; CDR3: CASSPLPGGYEQYF
D: TRBD1; J: TRBJ2-2; V: TRBV2; size: NA; DNA: TGTGCCAGCAGTCTCCAGGGGGCGGGATCCGGGGAGCTGTTTTTT; CDR3: CASSLQGAGSGELFF
D: NA; J: TRBJ1-1; V: TRBV11-2; size: NA; DNA: TGTGCCAGCAGCTTAGGTTTCTTCGAGGGCGAGGGTACTGAAGCTTTCTTT; CDR3: CASSLGFFEGEGTEAFF
D: TRBD2; J: TRBJ2-3; V: TRBV10-3; size: NA; DNA: TGTGCCATCTCATCAGCAAGTTGGGCGGGAGTTACAGATACGCAGTATTTT; CDR3: CAISSASWAGVTDTQYF
D: NA; J: TRBJ1-5; V: TRBV5-5; size: NA; DNA: TGTGCCAGCAGCTTCGGGGGGTTTAATCAGCCCCAGCATTTT; CDR3: CASSFGGFNQPQHF
D: NA; J: TRBJ1-1; V: TRBV28; size: NA; DNA: TGTGCCAGCAGTTTAAAGAGGGAAATTGGAAATACTGAAGCTTTCTTT; CDR3: CASSLKREIGNTEAFF
D: TRBD2; J: TRBJ2-1; V: TRBV5-1; size: NA; DNA: TGCGCCAGCATGGGACTAGCGGGGGGAGAGCAGTTCTTC; CDR3: CASMGLAGGEQFF
D: NA; J: TRBJ2-7; V: TRBV6-2/TRBV6-3; size: NA; DNA: TGTGCCAGCAGTTACGGGGCAGTCTACGAGCAGTACTTC; CDR3: CASSYGAVYEQYF
D: NA; J: TRBJ1-2; V: TRBV6-5; size: NA; DNA: TGTGCCAGCAGTTACTGGGGGCGTGGGTCTAACTATGGCTACACCTTC; CDR3: CASSYWGRGSNYGYTF
D: TRBD2; J: TRBJ2-3; V: TRBV6-2/TRBV6-3; size: few; DNA: TGTGCCAGCAGTTACGCGTCTAGCGGGAGGACGGAATCTGGAGATACGCAGTATTTT; CDR3: CASSYASSGRTESGDTQYF
D: TRBD1; J: TRBJ1-1; V: TRBV7-2; size: NA; DNA: TGTGCCAGCAGCTTAGGGGAAGGGGGCCGCACTGAAGCTTTCTTT; CDR3: CASSLGEGGRTEAFF
D: NA; J: TRBJ1-4; V: TRBV11-2; size: NA; DNA: TGTGCCAGCAGCCCCGGCCGACTTAATGAAAAACTGTTTTTT; CDR3: CASSPGRLNEKLFF
D: TRBD2; J: TRBJ2-5; V: TRBV19; size: once; DNA: TGTGCCACCGGTGGACTAGCGGGAGTAGGAAAAGAGACCCAGTACTTC; CDR3: CATGGLAGVGKETQYF
D: NA; J: TRBJ2-4; V: TRBV6-5; size: NA; DNA: TGTGCCAGCAGTTACTCTCCATCAGGGGCCATTCAGTACTTC; CDR3: CASSYSPSGAIQYF
D: NA; J: TRBJ2-7; V: TRBV6-5; size: NA; DNA: TGTGCCAGCAGTTACTCGTTAACCGGGAGCCCCTACGAGCAGTACTTC; CDR3: CASSYSLTGSPYEQYF
D: TRBD2; J: TRBJ2-7; V: TRBV4-2; size: NA; DNA: TGTGCCAGCAGCCAAGAAGGGACGCTAGCGGGAGGGCCCTACGAGCAGTACTTC; CDR3: CASSQEGTLAGGPYEQYF
D: NA; J: TRBJ2-1; V: TRBV29-1; size: NA; DNA: TGCAGCGTTCAGGGAAACTTCAATGAGCAGTTCTTC; CDR3: CSVQGNFNEQFF
D: TRBD1; J: TRBJ2-7; V: TRBV7-9; size: NA; DNA: TGTGCCAGCAGCCGACAGGGGACCTCGGGGGAGCAGTACTTC; CDR3: CASSRQGTSGEQYF
D: NA; J: TRBJ2-7; V: TRBV4-2; size: NA; DNA: TGTGCCAGCAGCCAAGCCACAGCCTACTACGAGCAGTACTTC; CDR3: CASSQATAYYEQYF
D: NA; J: TRBJ1-1; V: TRBV15; size: NA; DNA: TGTGCCACCAGCAGAGTAAGGGGGTTGCTAGAAGCTTTCTTT; CDR3: CATSRVRGLLEAFF
D: TRBD2; J: TRBJ2-7; V: TRBV6-5; size: NA; DNA: TGTGCCAGCAGTCCCGATGGGACTACCTTTTACGAGCAGTACTTC; CDR3: CASSPDGTTFYEQYF
D: NA; J: TRBJ2-7; V: TRBV5-6; size: NA; DNA: TGTGCCAGCAGCCGAACCCAGCTTTCGGGACACTTTTACGAGCAGTACTTC; CDR3: CASSRTQLSGHFYEQYF
D: NA; J: TRBJ1-2; V: TRBV18; size: NA; DNA: TGTGCCAGCTCACCTCAGACAGATTCTAACTATGGCTACACCTTC; CDR3: CASSPQTDSNYGYTF
D: NA; J: TRBJ2-4; V: TRBV30; size: NA; DNA: TGTGCCTGGAAATGTTGGCTTTCCAAAAACATTCAGTACTTC; CDR3: CAWKCWLSKNIQYF
D: NA; J: TRBJ1-1; V: TRBV19; size: NA; DNA: TGTGCCAGTAGTCCAACAGATAGTATGAACACTGAAGCTTTCTTT; CDR3: CASSPTDSMNTEAFF
D: TRBD1; J: TRBJ1-3; V: TRBV5-4; size: NA; DNA: TGTGCCAGCAGCCCGGGACAGTCTGGAAACACCATATATTTT; CDR3: CASSPGQSGNTIYF
D: TRBD2; J: TRBJ2-7; V: TRBV10-3; size: NA; DNA: TGTGCCATCAGGGGGGGACTAGCGGGAGCCTACGAGCAGTACTTC; CDR3: CAIRGGLAGAYEQYF
D: NA; J: TRBJ1-1; V: TRBV19; size: NA; DNA: TGTGCCAGTAGTATGCTACAGCCGAACACTGAAGCTTTCTTT; CDR3: CASSMLQPNTEAFF
D: NA; J: TRBJ1-2; V: TRBV18; size: NA; DNA: TGTGCCAGCTGCCCGGCGGAGGGGCCCTATGGCTACACCTTC; CDR3: CASCPAEGPYGYTF
D: TRBD1; J: TRBJ2-4; V: TRBV27; size: NA; DNA: TGTGCCAGCAGCCCGACAGGGGTGGCCAAAAACATTCAGTACTTC; CDR3: CASSPTGVAKNIQYF